These 30 T cell receptor beta chains share one sample of origin, sequenced in a study of Graves' ophthalmopathy and Graves' hyperthyroidism. Amplification of TCR beta CDR3 regions used RNA transcripts. HTBI-primed RT-PCR formed the first round, and a multiplex PCR formed the second. TCRdb analysed the multiplex PCR reads with MiXCR anew, one entry per CDR3 protein. The sample shows 200,000 to 250,000 distinct CDR3 sequences, around 50% of them seen only once. The sequencing input was peripheral blood. The receptors come from an adult man with Graves' ophthalmopathy.

The gene calls are TRBV2 and TRBJ2-7; TRBD2 is a possible D gene (6 bases). Germline lookup yields CDR1 SNHLY and CDR2 FYNNEI. V dropped 6 bases and J dropped 4 bases, with 25 bases sitting between them. CDR3 length equals 17 residues. CDR3 sequence: CASRIGSGQVLLYEQYF. The CDR3 nucleotides are TGTGCCAGCAGAATTGGGAGCGGGCAGGTTCTTTTATACGAGCAGTACTTC.

Only one count was recorded for this clonotype. This chain links TRBV7-8 with TRBJ1-2, with TRBD1 matching over 7 bases. J gave up 4 bases and V 6 bases, and 11 bases lay outside the gene matches. CDR1 SGHVS and CDR2 FQNEAQ come from the germline V gene. This CDR3 has 15 amino acids. Here the CDR3 reads CASSEGQGGTYGYTF. The CDR3 DNA follows: TGTGCCAGCAGTGAAGGGCAGGGGGGAACCTATGGCTACACCTTC.

This clonotype came up a few times. The V and J genes are TRBV7-9 and TRBJ1-4, with no clear D. The germline gives CDR1 SEHNR, CDR2 FQNEAQ (reference sequence). The CDR3 contains 12 residues. V was clipped by 1 base and J by 7 bases, with 4 bases between them. The CDR3 here is CASSLGREKLFF. The CDR3 nucleotides read TGTGCCAGCAGCTTAGGACGTGAAAAACTGTTTTTT.

The V and J genes are TRBV6-7 and TRBJ1-2, with TRBD1 matching 7 bases. TRBV6-7 is an ORF; its function is uncertain. J was trimmed by 3 bases and V by 1 base; bases with no gene match: 8. The CDR3 contains 16 residues. CDR3 region: CASSYFPTGPHYGYTF. CDR3 sequence (DNA): TGTGCCAGCAGTTACTTTCCGACAGGGCCTCACTATGGCTACACCTTC.

This clonotype was counted once. The chain carries TRBV29-1 and TRBJ2-7; possible D gene TRBD1, 6 bases. The V end was cut by 4 bases, the J end by 3 bases, with 10 bases between. This CDR3 comprises 12 residues. Per germline, CDR1 SQVTM and CDR2 ANQGSEA. This chain's CDR3 is CSVAKGGYEQYF. The CDR3, as DNA: TGCAGCGTTGCAAAAGGGGGCTACGAGCAGTACTTC.

A few counts support this clonotype. The genes are TRBV20-1 and TRBJ2-2, with a weak D call TRBD1 (6 bases). Germline V gene lookup returns CDR1 DFQATT and CDR2 SNEGSKA (reference sequence). V gave up 2 bases and J gave up 5 bases, with 9 bases separating them. The CDR3 has 13 residues. CDR3 bases: TGCAGTGCTAGACGGCAGGGGACCGGGGAGCTGTTTTTT. Translation: CSARRQGTGELFF.

The rearrangement uses TRBV28 and TRBJ1-2; no reliable D call. Germline V lookup: CDR1 MDHEN, CDR2 SYDVKM. Between the trimmed V and J ends, which lost 3 bases and 1 base, there was a span of 9 bases. CDR3 size: 14 residues. The DNA for the CDR3 is TGTGCCAGCAGTTTCTGGGGAGGTAACTATGGCTACACCTTC. As protein: CASSFWGGNYGYTF.

This chain joins TRBV7-3 and TRBJ2-7; 9 nucleotides align to TRBD1. This CDR3 is 14 amino acids long. The germline V gene encodes CDR1 SGHTA and CDR2 FQGTGA. The ends lost 5 bases at V and 5 bases at J; junction bases unmatched: 7. The CDR3 reads CASSQGDREDEQYF. DNA of the CDR3: TGTGCCAGCAGCCAAGGGGACAGGGAGGACGAGCAGTACTTC.

The gene calls are TRBV2 and TRBJ2-7; D might be TRBD2 (5 bases). Deletions cut 5 bases from V and 6 bases from J, with 14 bases between. This CDR3 comprises 13 residues. Germline V gene data show CDR1 as SNHLY and CDR2 as FYNNEI. The CDR3 loop is CASSLGLSLEQYF. The CDR3 region has the DNA TGTGCCAGCAGTCTCGGACTGAGCCTCGAGCAGTACTTC.

This sequence joins TRBV7-2 and TRBJ2-5, with 7 bases that match TRBD2. Unmatched junction bases numbered 8, after V lost 6 bases and J lost 1 base. Germline V gene sequence: CDR1 SGHTA, CDR2 FQGNSA. The CDR3 is 15 amino acids. The CDR3 DNA follows: TGTGCCAGCAGACGGTGGAGCGGGGCCCAAGAGACCCAGTACTTC. Translation: CASRRWSGAQETQYF.

CDR3 sequence (DNA): TGCAGCGTTAACGCTCCTAACTATGGCTACACCTTC. It translates to CSVNAPNYGYTF. This sequence joins TRBV29-1 and TRBJ1-2; D is unclear. CDR1 is SQVTM, CDR2 ANQGSEA, per germline. Trimming removed 5 bases at V and 0 bases at J, with 7 bases between. There are 12 residues in the CDR3.

The chain couples TRBV19 to TRBJ1-2; tentatively, D is TRBD1 (5 bases). Germline V lookup: CDR1 LNHDA, CDR2 SQIVND (reference sequence). The CDR3 runs 16 residues. The germline V and J ends were trimmed by 5 bases and 0 bases, with 16 bases remaining between them. This CDR3 reads CASSLLGAQANYGYTF. CDR3 DNA sequence: TGTGCCAGTAGTCTGCTAGGGGCCCAAGCTAACTATGGCTACACCTTC.

The chain joins TRBV12-3 or TRBV12-4 to TRBJ1-3; maybe TRBD1 (6 bases). CDR3 size: 16 residues. The V end was cut by 2 bases, the J end by 0 bases, with 11 bases between. The CDR3 is CASSLRGESSGNTIYF. DNA of the CDR3: TGTGCCAGCAGTTTAAGGGGGGAGAGCTCTGGAAACACCATATATTTT.

Notes on this clonotype: A much larger clone is a single base away; this may be a read error. The rearrangement joins TRBV15 to TRBJ1-2; possible D gene TRBD1, 6 bases. The length of the CDR3 is 14 residues. The germline gives CDR1 LNHNV, CDR2 YYDKDF (reference sequence). Written as DNA, the CDR3 is TGTGTCACCAGCAGTCCAGGGGTCAGCTATGGCTACACCTTC. This encodes CVTSSPGVSYGYTF.

This chain connects TRBV15 to TRBJ2-7; the match to TRBD1 covers 9 bases. CDR3 length: 15 amino acids. V shed 3 bases, J shed 1 base, and the junction held 4 bases outside the gene matches. Germline V gene lookup returns CDR1 LNHNV and CDR2 YYDKDF (reference sequence). CDR3 in DNA: TGTGCCACCAGCAGGGGACAGGGAATATCCTACGAGCAGTACTTC. Its translation: CATSRGQGISYEQYF. The full variable domain, in which reference TRBV15 and TRBJ2-7 provide the parts outside the CDR3, is DAMVIQNPRYQVTQFGKPVTLSCSQTLNHNVMYWYQQKSSQAPKLLFHYYDKDFNNEADTPDNFQSRRPNTSFCFLDIRSPGLGDTAMYLCATSRGQGISYEQYFGPGTRLTVT.

This clonotype came up a few times. The CDR3 region is CASSLASVSYEQYF. CDR3 DNA sequence: TGTGCCAGCAGCTTAGCTAGCGTCTCTTACGAGCAGTACTTC. The chain is built from TRBV7-9 and TRBJ2-7, with D perhaps TRBD2 (5 bases). Germline V gene data show CDR1 as SEHNR and CDR2 as FQNEAQ (reference sequence). There are 14 residues in the CDR3. Trimming pared 0 bases from V and 4 bases from J, leaving 10 bases between.

The chain has TRBV7-6 and TRBJ1-5; no definite D call. CDR1 and CDR2 from the germline V gene are SGHVS and FNYEAQ. The CDR3 is 15 residues long. V was cut by 1 base and J by 6 bases, with 13 bases left in between. CDR3 protein: CASSLVAGLGQPQHF. DNA of the CDR3: TGTGCCAGCAGCTTAGTGGCGGGGTTGGGTCAGCCCCAGCATTTT.

The chain employs TRBV6-5 and TRBJ2-5, with 9 bases lining up with TRBD2. Germline assignment: CDR1 MNHEY and CDR2 SVGAGI. V lost 0 bases and J lost 4; bases outside the gene matches: 9. This CDR3 is built from 17 residues. Here the CDR3 reads CASSYSKYASGAETQYF. The CDR3 bases are TGTGCCAGCAGTTACTCTAAGTATGCTAGCGGGGCAGAGACCCAGTACTTC.

In the case of this clonotype: At one boundary the junction diverges from the germline segment, which might be a read error. The CDR3: CAGSLGQGARTEAFF. The CDR3 nucleotides are TGCGCCGGCAGCCTCGGACAGGGGGCGCGGACTGAAGCTTTCTTT. The J gene is TRBJ1-1, the V gene TRBV5-1; 11 nucleotides align to TRBD1. Germline CDR1 SGHRS, CDR2 YFSETQ. The CDR3 has 15 residues.

The chain recombines TRBV29-1 with TRBJ2-2; TRBD1 matches at 7 bases. The CDR3 loop spans 13 amino acids. The germline CDR1 and CDR2 sequences are SQVTM and ANQGSEA. V trimming: 6 bases; J trimming: 6 bases; junction bases outside the gene matches: 7. As DNA, the CDR3 is TGCAGCGTGGGGACAGCCCTTCCCGGGGAGCTGTTTTTT. Its protein product is CSVGTALPGELFF.

This sequence joins TRBV12-3 or TRBV12-4 and TRBJ1-4; D uncertain. V dropped 6 bases and J dropped 7 bases, with 15 bases sitting between them. The CDR3 consists of 14 residues. As DNA, the CDR3 is TGTGCCAGCAGCCCCGGGATAGGACGTGAAAAACTGTTTTTT. Protein product: CASSPGIGREKLFF.

This clonotype has just a few counts. This chain uses TRBV10-3 with TRBJ2-7, with D unresolved. V shed 6 bases and J shed 4 bases, with 10 bases lying between them. The CDR3 runs to 12 residues. CDR1 is ENHRY and CDR2 is SYGVKD in the germline V gene. The CDR3 nucleotides are TGTGCCATCAGGGGTGACATATACGAGCAGTACTTC. It specifies CAIRGDIYEQYF.

This clonotype was found a few times. V and J are TRBV18 and TRBJ2-7; tentatively, D is TRBD1 or TRBD2 (5 bases each). V lost 5 bases to trimming and J lost 9 bases, with 23 bases between them. CDR1 and CDR2 from the germline V gene are KGHSH and LQKENI. The CDR3 extends over 15 amino acids. The CDR3 sequence is CASSNYRDAPIGQYF. In DNA, the CDR3 is TGTGCCAGCTCAAACTACCGGGACGCCCCGATCGGGCAGTACTTC.

To note about this clonotype: This may come from a read error, since a much larger clone is one base off. This chain uses TRBV2 with TRBJ1-1, with D possibly matching TRBD1 (5 bases). The V and J ends lost 5 bases and 1 base respectively, with 11 bases between them. Germline V gene lookup returns CDR1 SNHLY and CDR2 FYNNEI. The CDR3 contains 14 residues. The CDR3 coding sequence is TGTGCCAGCAGTATAAGGGACTGGAACACTGAAGCTTTCTTT. Translated, it gives CASSIRDWNTEAFF. The complete variable domain, with remaining parts taken from reference TRBV2 and TRBJ1-1, reads EPEVTQTPSHQVTQMGQEVILRCVPISNHLYFYWYRQILGQKVEFLVSFYNNEISEKSEIFDDQFSVERPDGSNFTLKIRSTKLEDSAMYFCASSIRDWNTEAFFGQGTRLTVV.

This clonotype was found a few times. The genes are TRBV5-6 and TRBJ2-7; D perhaps matches TRBD1 (5 bases). Germline CDR1 is SGHDT and CDR2 is YYEEEE. The CDR3 runs to 13 residues. Trimming shortened V by 1 base and J by 2 bases, and 7 bases separated the two germline ends. The CDR3 reads CASSLLQAYEQYF. The CDR3 DNA reads TGTGCCAGCAGCTTGTTACAGGCCTACGAGCAGTACTTC.

The chain links TRBV6-5 to TRBJ1-2, with a weak D call TRBD1 (6 bases). Germline CDR1 MNHEY, CDR2 SVGAGI. Trimming stripped 5 bases from V and 4 bases from J, with 11 bases between. CDR3 size: 13 residues. CDR3 bases: TGTGCCAGCAGTCCTCGGACAGCCTATGGCTACACCTTC. Translating it yields CASSPRTAYGYTF.

A remark on this clonotype: A much more abundant neighbour one base away suggests this may be a read error. The chain links TRBV10-3 to TRBJ1-1; D is uncertain. Germline CDR1 and CDR2: ENHRY and SYGVKD. CDR3 size: 14 residues. Trimming took off 6 bases at V and 4 bases at J, with 15 bases between the two ends. DNA for the CDR3: TGTGCCATCAGATTAGACCAAGTGGGCACTGAAGCTTTCTTT. It is translated as CAIRLDQVGTEAFF.

This clonotype has only one observation. The chain links TRBV10-3 to TRBJ1-1; D remains ambiguous. Per germline, CDR1 ENHRY and CDR2 SYGVKD. Trimming took 4 bases from V and 1 from J, leaving 10 bases between them. This CDR3 comprises 14 residues. CDR3 sequence (DNA): TGTGCCATCAGTGTAGGCTTCGGGAACACTGAAGCTTTCTTT. It translates to CAISVGFGNTEAFF.

This clonotype was counted a few times. V and J are TRBV12-3 or TRBV12-4 and TRBJ1-2; weak D call: TRBD1 (5 bases). CDR3 length equals 14 residues. Trimming removed 7 bases at V and 3 bases at J, with 15 bases between. CDR3 sequence: CASIGTEGHYGYTF. The DNA for the CDR3 is TGTGCCAGCATCGGGACGGAGGGACACTATGGCTACACCTTC.

The chain combines TRBV12-3 or TRBV12-4 with TRBJ1-3; perhaps TRBD1 as D (5 bases). The V and J ends lost 5 bases and 2 bases respectively, with 13 bases between them. The CDR3 contains 15 residues. The CDR3 protein is CASSLTQGAGNTIYF. In DNA, the CDR3 is TGTGCCAGCAGTCTTACGCAGGGAGCTGGAAACACCATATATTTT.